A single sample is the source of the 15 T cell receptor beta chains below, sequenced in a study of shared clonotypes between healthy human individuals. Naive-designated CD8 cells lacked CD45RO, were positively enriched for CCR7, and omitted terminally differentiated effector memory CD45RA+ cells. TCRdb's table, derived via immunoSEQ multiplex PCR, lists solely in-frame clones and lacks some. The sample has about 2.2 million clones; roughly 91% are singletons. Input material: naive CD8+ T cells from PBMCs. The receptor source for this set is a man between 18 and 35 years old in good health. Some clones in this sample may be carry-over from other donors' samples.

The chain carries TRBV27 and TRBJ1-1, with D perhaps TRBD1 (6 bases). The CDR3 is 12 amino acids. The germline V and J ends were trimmed by 2 bases and 9 bases, with 10 bases remaining between them. Germline CDR1 is MNHEY and CDR2 is SMNVEV (reference sequence). CDR3 nucleotides: TGTGCCAGCAGTTTAATTGGACAGAAAGCTTTCTTT. It codes for CASSLIGQKAFF.

J is TRBJ2-1 and V is TRBV4-1; D remains ambiguous. Germline V lookup: CDR1 MGHRA, CDR2 YSYEKL. The CDR3 is 16 residues long. Deletions cut 0 bases from V and 4 bases from J, with 13 bases between. The CDR3 here is CASSQELGPLYNEQFF. The CDR3 DNA follows: TGCGCCAGCAGCCAAGAGCTAGGACCGTTATACAATGAGCAGTTCTTC.

The rearrangement uses TRBV25-1 and TRBJ2-1, with 12 bases lining up with TRBD2. V lost 4 bases to trimming and J lost 7 bases; unmatched junction nucleotides: 11. The germline V gene encodes CDR1 MGHDK and CDR2 SYGVNS. The CDR3 totals 17 residues. CDR3 in amino acids: CASSASLAGGGVNEQFF. CDR3 DNA sequence: TGTGCCAGCAGTGCTTCACTAGCGGGAGGCGGTGTTAATGAGCAGTTCTTC.

This chain connects TRBV14 to TRBJ2-1, with D perhaps matching TRBD1 or TRBD2 (7 bases each). The CDR3 spans 17 residues. Germline CDR1 SGHDN, CDR2 FVKESK. V gave up 2 bases and J gave up 3 bases, with 17 bases separating them. The CDR3 reads CASSQRLRGGYYNEQFF. Written as DNA, the CDR3 is TGTGCCAGCAGCCAACGGCTCAGGGGGGGGTACTACAATGAGCAGTTCTTC.

The V and J genes are TRBV28 and TRBJ2-5; maybe TRBD1 (5 bases). The CDR3 has 13 amino acids. Germline CDR1 and CDR2: MDHEN and SYDVKM. Trimming removed 6 bases at V and 4 bases at J, with 12 bases between. The CDR3 sequence is CASSRQPGETQYF. The CDR3 region has the DNA TGTGCCAGCAGCCGACAGCCCGGAGAGACCCAGTACTTC.

This chain links TRBV11-2 with TRBJ2-2; no clear D gene. Germline CDR1 SGHAT, CDR2 FQNNGV. The CDR3 runs to 13 residues. V gave up 2 bases and J gave up 6 bases, with 7 bases separating them. DNA of the CDR3: TGTGCCAGCAGCTTAAGCCGGGCCGGGGAGCTGTTTTTT. Translated: CASSLSRAGELFF.

This clone has just a few counts. This chain uses TRBV27 with TRBJ2-7, with a weak D call TRBD2 (6 bases). This CDR3 comprises 14 residues. From germline, CDR1 is MNHEY and CDR2 SMNVEV (reference sequence). V was clipped by 5 bases and J by 3 bases, with 14 bases between them. CDR3 amino acids: CASSERVRSYEQYF. In DNA form, the CDR3 reads TGTGCCAGCAGTGAGCGGGTACGGAGCTACGAGCAGTACTTC.

The genes are TRBV7-9 and TRBJ2-1; 11 bases are shared with TRBD1. With 5 bases clipped from V and 0 bases from J, the junction kept 6 bases outside the gene matches. Germline loops: CDR1 SEHNR, CDR2 FQNEAQ (reference sequence). CDR3 length: 17 residues. CDR3 in amino acids: CASSPGQGVSSYNEQFF. The CDR3 nucleotides are TGTGCCAGCAGCCCGGGACAGGGGGTTAGCTCCTACAATGAGCAGTTCTTC.

V and J are TRBV2 and TRBJ2-1; D is uncertain. Germline V gene lookup returns CDR1 SNHLY and CDR2 FYNNEI. The CDR3 runs to 15 residues. With 2 bases removed from V and 3 bases from J, the gap between germline ends came to 11 bases. In DNA, the CDR3 is TGTGCCAGCAGTGAATACAAGCCCGTCTACAATGAGCAGTTCTTC. It is translated as CASSEYKPVYNEQFF.

This clone was detected only once. DNA of the CDR3: TGTGCCAGCAGCCAAGGACAGGGGGGCGGCAATGAGCAGTTCTTC. Protein sequence: CASSQGQGGGNEQFF. The chain is built from TRBV4-2 and TRBJ2-1; 9 bases are a match to TRBD1. With 1 base clipped from V and 6 bases from J, the junction kept 4 bases outside the gene matches. CDR1 is LGHNA, CDR2 YNFKEQ, per germline. This CDR3 has 15 residues.

This clone is a singleton in its sample. The chain has TRBV18 and TRBJ2-7, with 11 bases lining up with TRBD2. After removal of 3 bases from V and 5 bases from J, the junction contained 9 bases not matched to a gene. Germline-derived CDR1 and CDR2 are KGHSH and LQKENI. The length of the CDR3 is 16 residues. In DNA, the CDR3 is TGTGCCAGCTCACCGCTAACTAGCGGGAGTTCCCACGAGCAGTACTTC. Protein sequence: CASSPLTSGSSHEQYF. Supplemented by reference TRBV18 and TRBJ2-7, the full variable domain reads NAGVMQNPRHLVRRRGQEARLRCSPMKGHSHVYWYRQLPEEGLKFMVYLQKENIIDESGMPKERFSAEFPKEGPSILRIQQVVRGDSAAYFCASSPLTSGSSHEQYFGPGTRLTVT.

The chain carries TRBV9 and TRBJ2-2; D gene unclear. Germline V gives CDR1 SGDLS, CDR2 YYNGEE. V lost 0 bases to trimming and J lost 5 bases, with 11 bases between them. The CDR3 covers 15 residues. This CDR3 is CASSVAVTGTGELFF. CDR3 in DNA: TGTGCCAGCAGCGTAGCAGTAACCGGGACCGGGGAGCTGTTTTTT.

The sample holds a few counts of this clone. The V call is TRBV28, the J call TRBJ1-2; 7 nucleotides align to TRBD1. J was trimmed by 3 bases and V by 5 bases; bases with no gene match: 9. The CDR3 is 15 residues long. Germline V CDR1 and CDR2: MDHEN, SYDVKM. This CDR3 is CASSPYRGGHYGYTF. For the CDR3, the DNA is TGTGCCAGCAGTCCTTACAGGGGCGGACACTATGGCTACACCTTC.

This clone has just one count. V gene TRBV5-1 combines with J gene TRBJ1-4; weak D call: TRBD1 (5 bases). V gave up 1 base and J gave up 4 bases, with 11 bases separating them. CDR3 length equals 15 residues. CDR1 is SGHRS, CDR2 YFSETQ, per germline. The CDR3 region has the DNA TGCGCCAGCAGCTTGTCAGGAGGGGTTAATGAAAAACTGTTTTTT. Translating gives CASSLSGGVNEKLFF.

With respect to this clone: Other nucleotide sequences from this sample produce the same CDR3. The chain is built from TRBV27 and TRBJ1-1, with D possibly matching TRBD1 (5 bases). CDR1 and CDR2 (germline): MNHEY, SMNVEV (reference sequence). The ends were cut back, 6 bases at V and 0 bases at J, with 11 bases in the middle. This CDR3 region has 14 residues. CDR3: CASSYGGLNTEAFF. The DNA of the CDR3 is TGTGCCAGCAGCTACGGGGGGTTGAACACTGAAGCTTTCTTT.